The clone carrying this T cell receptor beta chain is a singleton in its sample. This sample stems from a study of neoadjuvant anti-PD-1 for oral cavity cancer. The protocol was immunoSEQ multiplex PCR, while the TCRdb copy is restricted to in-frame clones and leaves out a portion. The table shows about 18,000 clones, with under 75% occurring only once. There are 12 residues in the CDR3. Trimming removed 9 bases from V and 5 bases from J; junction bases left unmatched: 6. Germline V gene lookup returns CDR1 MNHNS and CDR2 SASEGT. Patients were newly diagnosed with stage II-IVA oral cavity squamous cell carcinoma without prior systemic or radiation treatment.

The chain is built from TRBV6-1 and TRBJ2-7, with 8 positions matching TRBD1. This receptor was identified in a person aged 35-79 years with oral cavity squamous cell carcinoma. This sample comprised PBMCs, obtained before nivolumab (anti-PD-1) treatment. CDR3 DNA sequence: TGTGCCAGTAGAAAGACAGGGGACGAGCAGTACTTC. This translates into CASRKTGDEQYF.